This T cell receptor (beta chain) emerged from a study of CD8+ T cells in alopecia areata. Trimming removed 6 bases from V and 3 bases from J; junction bases left unmatched: 9. The CDR3 has 17 residues. The germline gives CDR1 SGHVS, CDR2 FNYEAQ. As to treatment: oral pan-JAK inhibitor, 5-10 mg twice daily. Investigators isolated RNA and reverse transcribed it into cDNA to act as the sequencing template. Assay used: immunoSEQ multiplex PCR; TCRdb lists only in-frame clones, some missing. The data contain 60,000 to 85,000 clones, approximately 66% of them singletons. The rearrangement uses TRBV7-6 and TRBJ2-3; 13 bases fit TRBD2. This specimen was CD8+ T cells sorted from blood, taken at week 24, from a patient treated with tofacitinib. This clonotype was sampled from a human donor with alopecia areata. The CDR3 spells CASSPTTSGGLTDTQYF. DNA of the CDR3: TGTGCCAGCAGTCCCACGACTAGCGGGGGGCTAACAGATACGCAGTATTTT.